The 20 T cell receptor beta chains in this list originate from one sample, sequenced in a study of blood T cells in healthy people across ages. A sample-barcoded 5' primer and a J-beta primer mix were used in a second PCR of roughly 7 to 11 cycles. TCRdb re-derived calls from the 5' RACE reads in MiXCR, one entry per CDR3 protein. The repertoire has 1.5 million to 2 million distinct CDR3 sequences, 28% of them found once; the top ten carry approximately 7.7%. Sample: blood. The receptor set was obtained from a young woman in good health.

The V and J genes are TRBV12-3 or TRBV12-4 and TRBJ2-3; unclear D gene. V lost 4 bases, J lost 0 bases, and 11 bases lay in between. The CDR3 is 15 residues long. As DNA, the CDR3 is TGTGCCAGCAGTTCGTGGATCACTAGCACAGATACGCAGTATTTT. It translates to CASSSWITSTDTQYF.

The genes are TRBV28 and TRBJ2-7; 10 positions agree with TRBD1. From germline, CDR1 is MDHEN and CDR2 SYDVKM. J gave up 4 bases and V 8 bases, and 8 bases lay outside the gene matches. The CDR3 covers 14 residues. As DNA, the CDR3 is TGTGCCAGCGGGGACAGGGGAACAATATACGAGCAGTACTTC. Its protein product is CASGDRGTIYEQYF.

This chain joins TRBV27 and TRBJ1-2, with D unclear. Between the trimmed V and J ends, which lost 8 bases and 8 bases, there was a span of 15 bases. Per the germline V gene, CDR1 is MNHEY and CDR2 is SMNVEV (reference sequence). CDR3 size: 12 residues. This chain's CDR3 is CASRQAREGYTF. In DNA form, the CDR3 reads TGTGCCAGCCGACAAGCTAGAGAGGGCTACACCTTC.

As concerns this clonotype: One end of the junction is discordant with germline, which a read error may explain. The chain is built from TRBV20-1 and TRBJ1-1; D is unresolved. The CDR3 is 14 amino acids. Germline lookup yields CDR1 DFQATT and CDR2 SNEGSKA (reference sequence). In DNA, the CDR3 is TGCAGTGCTAGACACACAGACCGGAACGCTGAAGCTTTCTTT. Translation gives CSARHTDRNAEAFF.

This clonotype came up many times. The chain combines TRBV3-1 with TRBJ2-4; 14 nucleotides line up with TRBD2. The CDR3 is 19 residues long. V shed 3 bases and J 1 base; nucleotides not matched to a gene: 8. Germline-derived CDR1 and CDR2 are LGHDT and YNNKEL (reference sequence). CDR3 in DNA: TGTGCCAGCAGCCATGTGGGACTAGCGGGAGTTGATGCCAAAAACATTCAGTACTTC. Translating it yields CASSHVGLAGVDAKNIQYF.

The genes are TRBV11-2 and TRBJ2-1; a weak D match, TRBD2 (5 bases). Germline CDR1 and CDR2: SGHAT and FQNNGV. The length of the CDR3 is 13 residues. Trimming cost V 5 bases and J 5 bases, with 10 bases left between them. The CDR3 sequence is CASSPYGDNEQFF. The DNA for the CDR3 is TGTGCCAGCAGCCCCTACGGGGACAATGAGCAGTTCTTC.

The V and J genes are TRBV5-1 and TRBJ2-5; 7 bases line up with TRBD2. The CDR3 is 13 amino acids. V trimming: 6 bases; J trimming: 5 bases; junction bases outside the gene matches: 7. In germline, CDR1 is SGHRS, CDR2 YFSETQ. In DNA form, the CDR3 reads TGCGCCAGCACCTGGGAGGGGCGGGAGACCCAGTACTTC. Its translation: CASTWEGRETQYF.

Of note for this clonotype: A read error is the likely source, as a far larger clone sits one nucleotide away. V and J are TRBV4-3 and TRBJ1-2; D unresolved. The CDR3 has 12 amino acids. The germline gives CDR1 LGHNA, CDR2 YSLEER. CDR3 bases: TGCGCCAACAGCCAAGGGTCCTATGGCTACACCTTC. It yields the protein CANSQGSYGYTF.

The chain joins TRBV5-1 to TRBJ2-2; the match to TRBD2 covers 7 bases. Germline-derived CDR1 and CDR2 are SGHRS and YFSETQ. The CDR3 runs to 14 residues. V trimming: 6 bases; J trimming: 1 base; junction bases outside the gene matches: 3. Written as DNA, the CDR3 is TGCGCCAGCAACGGCGGGGGGAACACCGGGGAGCTGTTTTTT. As protein: CASNGGGNTGELFF.

The CDR3 loop reads CASSEYLDTQYF. DNA of the CDR3: TGTGCCAGCAGTGAATATCTAGATACGCAGTATTTT. This chain connects TRBV25-1 to TRBJ2-3; D gene ambiguous. There are 12 residues in the CDR3. Germline CDR1 reads MGHDK; CDR2 reads SYGVNS. Trimming shortened V by 0 bases and J by 5 bases, and 3 bases separated the two germline ends.

V is TRBV28 and J is TRBJ1-1; D not resolved. CDR1 is MDHEN, CDR2 SYDVKM, per germline. The V gene lost 6 bases and the J gene lost 7 bases, with 15 bases spanning the gap. The CDR3 consists of 13 residues. The CDR3 reads CASRTHRSGEAFF. The CDR3 DNA reads TGTGCCAGCAGGACCCACCGTAGTGGTGAAGCTTTCTTT.

This sequence joins TRBV10-3 and TRBJ2-3; a weak D match, TRBD2 (5 bases). CDR3 length: 12 amino acids. Trimming removed 6 bases from V and 8 bases from J, with 12 bases in between. The germline CDR1 and CDR2 sequences are ENHRY and SYGVKD. In DNA, the CDR3 is TGTGCCATCAGGGGCCCAGCGGTTACGCAGTATTTT. This sequence encodes CAIRGPAVTQYF.

The chain recombines TRBV20-1 with TRBJ2-7; D might be TRBD2 (6 bases). The CDR3 has 14 amino acids. In germline, CDR1 is DFQATT, CDR2 SNEGSKA (reference sequence). The germline V and J ends were trimmed by 4 bases and 3 bases, with 16 bases remaining between them. The CDR3 loop reads CSAKEGRRDYEQYF. The CDR3 DNA sequence: TGCAGTGCTAAGGAGGGTCGCAGGGACTACGAGCAGTACTTC.

This clonotype was seen many times. The rearrangement links TRBV3-1 to TRBJ2-5; D is uncertain. The DNA end lines up better with TRBJ2-7; the J call may be wrong. CDR1 LGHDT and CDR2 YNNKEL come from the germline V gene (reference sequence). The CDR3 runs to 12 residues. The CDR3 DNA reads as TGTGCCAGCAGCCAAGTACAGAACGAGCAGTACTTC. This gives the protein CASSQVQNEQYF.

This clonotype was seen a handful of times. Mismatch with germline at one junction end may stem from a read error. This chain's CDR3 is CAASRPRGFNEKLFF. CDR3 DNA sequence: TGTGCCGCCAGCAGACCCAGAGGGTTTAATGAAAAACTGTTTTTT. The V call is TRBV15, the J call TRBJ1-4; D is uncertain. The length of the CDR3 is 15 residues. Germline V gene lookup returns CDR1 LNHNV and CDR2 YYDKDF (reference sequence).

The CDR3 sequence is CASSLIRGGGSYNEQFF. CDR3 sequence (DNA): TGTGCCAGCAGCTTAATCCGTGGCGGGGGGTCCTACAATGAGCAGTTCTTC. The chain combines TRBV7-2 with TRBJ2-1, with TRBD2 identical over 8 bases. In germline, CDR1 is SGHTA, CDR2 FQGNSA. The CDR3 totals 17 residues. Trimming took 2 bases from V and 1 from J; bases not matched to a gene: 7.

The table lists this clonotype with a few counts. The rearrangement joins TRBV4-3 to TRBJ2-7; D unclear. The V gene lost 4 bases and the J gene lost 6 bases, with 13 bases spanning the gap. The CDR3 covers 13 residues. The germline gives CDR1 LGHNA, CDR2 YSLEER. The CDR3 region has the DNA TGCGCCAGCAGCCCTCATGTTTTAGGCGAGCAGTACTTC. It specifies CASSPHVLGEQYF.

This chain links TRBV20-1 with TRBJ2-7, with D perhaps matching TRBD1 (5 bases). This CDR3 region has 11 residues. CDR1 and CDR2 (germline): DFQATT, SNEGSKA (reference sequence). Deletions cut 2 bases from V and 9 bases from J, with 11 bases between. The DNA of the CDR3 is TGCAGTGCTAGAACCGACAGCGCGCAGTACTTC. Its translation is CSARTDSAQYF.

This clonotype was recorded a few times. This rearrangement joins TRBV9 to TRBJ2-7; D is uncertain. The CDR3 totals 14 residues. Germline loops: CDR1 SGDLS, CDR2 YYNGEE. V lost 0 bases and J 2 bases, leaving 9 bases between the germline ends. CDR3 in amino acids: CASSVASAAYEQYF. The DNA of the CDR3 is TGTGCCAGCAGCGTAGCTTCTGCAGCCTACGAGCAGTACTTC.

V is TRBV10-3 and J is TRBJ2-3; TRBD2 agrees at 13 bases. Trimming removed 2 bases from V and 5 bases from J; junction bases left unmatched: 4. The CDR3 is made up of 16 amino acids. Per germline, CDR1 ENHRY and CDR2 SYGVKD. CDR3: CAISEGLAGELDTQYF. CDR3 in DNA: TGTGCCATCAGTGAGGGACTAGCGGGAGAGTTAGATACGCAGTATTTT.